This T cell receptor (beta chain) derives from a study of T cell responses to AZD1222 COVID-19 vaccine (dated by TCRdb to about 2021). With regard to the full study: A total of 233 trial participants underwent TCR sequencing, of whom about 200 had received two doses of AZD1222 and 26 had received two doses of the MenACWY control vaccine. Trial participants were enrolled into age subgroups of 18-55, 56-69 and 70-plus years, which contained 148, 28 and 57 TCR-sequenced participants, respectively. On the study overall, not on this receptor specifically: No day 14 peak-response samples were available, so repertoires were characterized only after the peak T cell response. The 56-69-year group was small, and its depth increase did not reach significance, likely because of low power. Most participants were white British and females outnumbered males, and the authors suggested that clonal diversity may have been underestimated. The vaccine-associated CD4 TCRs covered the entire spike protein, and the dominant responses fell in regions 160-218 and 743-854. After two AZD1222 doses, spike-specific TCR breadth and depth were significantly higher than at day 0 and than in MenACWY recipients. Reportedly, close to half of the unique spike-specific TCRs recognized epitopes lying outside the regions that are mutated in the B.1.351 and B.1.1.7 variants. Conclusions about previously exposed vaccinees are limited, since just five or six AZD1222 recipients were seropositive for SARS-CoV-2 at baseline.

The CDR3 regions of human TCRbeta chains were subjected to immunosequencing. Per the original workflow: TCRs in the repertoires were compared against a reference library of SARS-CoV-2-specific TCRs that had been generated with the MIRA antigen-specificity platform. Breadth was defined as the fraction of unique TCRs that were SARS-CoV-2-associated. Depth was defined as the fraction of total T cells that were SARS-CoV-2-associated. Using the MIRA data, every spike-specific TCR was mapped to the spike region that the TCR reacted to and assigned to either a CD4 or a CD8 class. Log10-transformed breadth and depth values were compared by one-way ANOVA with Sidak's multiple comparisons tests. TCRdb carries this immuneACCESS record with in-frame sequences only. Its versions omit some clonotypes, under half of them owing to an unresolved V gene in the studies checked, with the rest unexplained. V and J calls and clone size come straight from that table; D and trimming were deduced from the DNA. Across this sample there are some 150,000 clones, with 85% to 95% seen only once. The top ten clonotypes cover 3.5% to 4.5% of the sample.

Details on this clone: Its antigen target is currently unknown. No base quality information exists; no much larger clone differs at one position.

The germline V gene provides CDR1 SGHTA and CDR2 FQGNSA. V was cut back by 5 bases and J by 5 bases, leaving a gap of 12 bases between them. The CDR3 measures 13 amino acids from cysteine to phenylalanine. Only the CDR3 DNA stays, 39 bases, in frame from base 1. The sample's time point label, decoded: about 28 days (+/-7) after the second vaccine dose. AZD1222 recipients whose second dose came at about 4 weeks and those whose second dose came at about 12 weeks were combined into one group, since spike-specific TCR depth and breadth did not differ between the two schedules. Vaccinee samples came from UK trials COV001 and COV002, including a single-blind randomized controlled phase 2/3 trial of AZD1222 (ChAdOx1 nCoV-19) in healthy adults. For TCRbeta chain sequencing, PBMC samples were collected from trial participants at day 0 and at day 28 after the second dose.

The specimen was peripheral blood, collected 28 days after the second AZD1222 dose. The chain joins TRBV7-2 to TRBJ1-1, with a weak D call of TRBD1 (5 bases match). The receptor was derived from an adult who received the AZD1222 COVID-19 vaccine. The DNA is TGTGCCAGCAGCGGGGGTTGGGGGACTGAAGCTTTCTTT. Its coded protein is CASSGGWGTEAFF. The CDR3, completed at both ends by the reference TRBV7-2 and TRBJ1-1 genes, gives the full variable domain GAGVSQSPSNKVTEKGKDVELRCDPISGHTALYWYRQSLGQGLEFLIYFQGNSAPDKSGLPSDRFSAERTGGSVSTLTIQRTQQEDSAVYLCASSGGWGTEAFFGQGTRLTVV.